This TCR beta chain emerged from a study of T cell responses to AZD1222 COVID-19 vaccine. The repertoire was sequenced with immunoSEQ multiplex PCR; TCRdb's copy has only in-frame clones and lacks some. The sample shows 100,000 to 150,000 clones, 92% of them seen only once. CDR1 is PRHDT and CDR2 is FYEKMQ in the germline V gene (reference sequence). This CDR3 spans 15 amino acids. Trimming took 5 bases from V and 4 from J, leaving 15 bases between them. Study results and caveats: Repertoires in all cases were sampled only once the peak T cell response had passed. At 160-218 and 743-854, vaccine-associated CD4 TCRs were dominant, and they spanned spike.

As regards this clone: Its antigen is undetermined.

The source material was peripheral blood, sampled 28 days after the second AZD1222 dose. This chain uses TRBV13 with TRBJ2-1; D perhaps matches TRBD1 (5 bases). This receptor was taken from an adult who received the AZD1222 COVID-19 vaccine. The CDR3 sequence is CASSPQVKGYNEQFF. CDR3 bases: TGTGCCAGCAGCCCACAGGTGAAGGGGTACAATGAGCAGTTCTTC.